The entry that follows covers one T cell receptor (beta chain) sequence. Germline-derived CDR1 and CDR2 are LGHDT and YNNKEL (reference sequence). CDR3 length: 14 amino acids. Between the trimmed V and J ends, which lost 2 bases and 4 bases, there was a span of 9 bases. This sample is drawn from a study of blood T cell repertoires in COVID-19. The wider study: The samples span acute and convalescent COVID-19 from the United States, Italy and Spain.

Generated by immunoSEQ multiplex PCR, the TCRdb table keeps only in-frame clones and is missing some. This sample has 120,000 or so clones, with around 88% found just once. The sample consisted of peripheral blood. The origin of this receptor is a man older than 75 with active or convalescent COVID-19. The rearrangement joins TRBV3-1 (or the pseudogene TRBV3-2) to TRBJ1-3, with a possible D match to TRBD1 (5 bases). The CDR3 DNA follows: TGTGCCAGCAGCCAAACCAGGACAGGAAACACCATATATTTT. Its translation: CASSQTRTGNTIYF.